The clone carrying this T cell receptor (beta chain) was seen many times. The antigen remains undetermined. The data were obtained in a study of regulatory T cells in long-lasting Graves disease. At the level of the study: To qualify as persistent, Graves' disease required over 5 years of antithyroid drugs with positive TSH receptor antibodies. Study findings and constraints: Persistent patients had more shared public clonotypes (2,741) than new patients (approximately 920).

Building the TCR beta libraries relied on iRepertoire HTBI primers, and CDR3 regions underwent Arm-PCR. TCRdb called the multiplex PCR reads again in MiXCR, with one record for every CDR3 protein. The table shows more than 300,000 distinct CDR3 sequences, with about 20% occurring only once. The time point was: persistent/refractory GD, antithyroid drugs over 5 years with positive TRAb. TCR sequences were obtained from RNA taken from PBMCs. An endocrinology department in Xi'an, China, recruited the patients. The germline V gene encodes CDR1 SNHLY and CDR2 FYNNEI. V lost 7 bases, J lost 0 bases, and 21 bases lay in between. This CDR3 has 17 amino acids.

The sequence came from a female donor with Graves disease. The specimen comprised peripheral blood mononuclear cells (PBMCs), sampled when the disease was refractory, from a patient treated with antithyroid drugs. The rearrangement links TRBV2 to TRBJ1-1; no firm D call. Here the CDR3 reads CASTREMGNFMNTEAFF. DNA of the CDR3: TGTGCCAGCACCCGGGAGATGGGGAATTTCATGAACACTGAAGCTTTCTTT.